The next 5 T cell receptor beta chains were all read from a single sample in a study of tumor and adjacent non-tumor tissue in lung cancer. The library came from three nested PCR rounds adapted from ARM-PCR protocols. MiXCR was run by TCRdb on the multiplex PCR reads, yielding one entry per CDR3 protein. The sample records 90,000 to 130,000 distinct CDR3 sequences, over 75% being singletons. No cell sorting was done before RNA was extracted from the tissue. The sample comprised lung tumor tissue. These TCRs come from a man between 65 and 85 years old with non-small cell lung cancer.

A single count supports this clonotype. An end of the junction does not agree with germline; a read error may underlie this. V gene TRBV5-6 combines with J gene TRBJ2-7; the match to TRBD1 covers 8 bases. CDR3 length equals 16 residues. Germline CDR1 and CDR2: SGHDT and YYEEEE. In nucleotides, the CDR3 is TGTGCTAGCAGCTCCGTTGCCCGGGACAGGACCTACGAGCAGTACTTT. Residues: CASSSVARDRTYEQYF.

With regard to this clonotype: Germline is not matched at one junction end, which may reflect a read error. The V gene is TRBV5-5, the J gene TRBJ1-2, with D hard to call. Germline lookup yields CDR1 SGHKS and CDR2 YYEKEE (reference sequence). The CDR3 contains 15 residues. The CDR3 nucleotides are TGTGCCAGAAGACCTCTGGAAGGAGTTAACTATGTCTACACCTTC. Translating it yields CARRPLEGVNYVYTF.

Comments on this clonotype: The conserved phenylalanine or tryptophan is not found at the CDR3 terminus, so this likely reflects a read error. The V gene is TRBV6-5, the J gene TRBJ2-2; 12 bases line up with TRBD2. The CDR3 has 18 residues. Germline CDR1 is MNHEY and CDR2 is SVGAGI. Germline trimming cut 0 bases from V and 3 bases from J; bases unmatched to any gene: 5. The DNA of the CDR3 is TGTGCCAGCAGTTACTCCGGACTAGCGGGACGATACACCGGGGAGCTGTTTTAT. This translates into CASSYSGLAGRYTGELFY.

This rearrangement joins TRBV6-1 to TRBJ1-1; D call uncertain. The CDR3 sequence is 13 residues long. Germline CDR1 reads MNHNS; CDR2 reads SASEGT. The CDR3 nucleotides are TGTAGCAGCACCCGGACGAGGGAGACTGAAGCTTTCTTT. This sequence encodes CSSTRTRETEAFF.

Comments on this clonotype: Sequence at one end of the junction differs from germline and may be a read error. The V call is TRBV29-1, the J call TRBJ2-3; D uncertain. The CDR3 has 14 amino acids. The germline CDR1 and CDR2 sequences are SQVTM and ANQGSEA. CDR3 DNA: TGCAGTGTTGATAGAGCGTATAGCACAGATACGCAGTATTTT. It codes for CSVDRAYSTDTQYF.